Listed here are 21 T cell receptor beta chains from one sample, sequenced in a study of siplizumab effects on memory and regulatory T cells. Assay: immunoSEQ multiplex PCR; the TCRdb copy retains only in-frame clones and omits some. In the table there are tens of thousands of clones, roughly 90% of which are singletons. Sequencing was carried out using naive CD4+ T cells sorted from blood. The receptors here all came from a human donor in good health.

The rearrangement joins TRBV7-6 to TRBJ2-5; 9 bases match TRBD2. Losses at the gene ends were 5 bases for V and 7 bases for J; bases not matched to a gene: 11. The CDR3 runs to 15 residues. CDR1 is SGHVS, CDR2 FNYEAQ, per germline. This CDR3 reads CASSPGAKRGATQYF. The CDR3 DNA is TGTGCCAGCAGCCCAGGGGCCAAGCGGGGGGCGACCCAGTACTTC.

CDR3 nucleotides: TGTGCCAGCAGGGAGATAGCGGGAGCGGGCGGGGAGCTGTTTTTT. Protein product: CASREIAGAGGELFF. This sequence joins TRBV7-2 and TRBJ2-2; TRBD2 matches at 9 bases. Trimming at V came to 6 bases and at J to 7 bases, leaving 9 bases not matched to a gene. Germline V gene sequence: CDR1 SGHTA, CDR2 FQGNSA. This CDR3 is built from 15 residues.

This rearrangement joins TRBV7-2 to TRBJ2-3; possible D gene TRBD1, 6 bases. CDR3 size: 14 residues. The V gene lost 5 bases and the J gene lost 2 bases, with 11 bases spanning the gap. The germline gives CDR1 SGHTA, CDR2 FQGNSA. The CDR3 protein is CASSPRQVTDTQYF. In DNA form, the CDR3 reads TGTGCCAGCAGCCCTCGACAGGTCACAGATACGCAGTATTTT. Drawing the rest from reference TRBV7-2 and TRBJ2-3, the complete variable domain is GAGVSQSPSNKVTEKGKDVELRCDPISGHTALYWYRQSLGQGLEFLIYFQGNSAPDKSGLPSDRFSAERTGGSVSTLTIQRTQQEDSAVYLCASSPRQVTDTQYFGPGTRLTVL.

The CDR3 reads CASNWDTEAFF. CDR3 coding DNA: TGTGCCAGTAATTGGGACACTGAAGCTTTCTTT. The chain is built from TRBV19 and TRBJ1-1, with D hard to call. V lost 7 bases and J lost 3, with 6 bases in between. CDR1 and CDR2 from the germline V gene are LNHDA and SQIVND (reference sequence). The CDR3 covers 11 residues.

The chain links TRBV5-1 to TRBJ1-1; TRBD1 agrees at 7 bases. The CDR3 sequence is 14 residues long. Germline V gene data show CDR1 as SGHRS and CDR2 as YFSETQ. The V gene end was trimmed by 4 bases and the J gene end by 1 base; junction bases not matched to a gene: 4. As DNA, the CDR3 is TGCGCCAGCAGCGGGGACAGTGGGAACACTGAAGCTTTCTTT. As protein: CASSGDSGNTEAFF.

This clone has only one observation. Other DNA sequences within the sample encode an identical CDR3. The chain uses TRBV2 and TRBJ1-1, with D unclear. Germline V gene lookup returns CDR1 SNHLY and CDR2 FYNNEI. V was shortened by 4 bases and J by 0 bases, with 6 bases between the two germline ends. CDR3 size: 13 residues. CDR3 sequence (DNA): TGTGCCAGCAGTGTACAGCTGAACACTGAAGCTTTCTTT. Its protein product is CASSVQLNTEAFF. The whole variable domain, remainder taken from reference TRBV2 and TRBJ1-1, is EPEVTQTPSHQVTQMGQEVILRCVPISNHLYFYWYRQILGQKVEFLVSFYNNEISEKSEIFDDQFSVERPDGSNFTLKIRSTKLEDSAMYFCASSVQLNTEAFFGQGTRLTVV.

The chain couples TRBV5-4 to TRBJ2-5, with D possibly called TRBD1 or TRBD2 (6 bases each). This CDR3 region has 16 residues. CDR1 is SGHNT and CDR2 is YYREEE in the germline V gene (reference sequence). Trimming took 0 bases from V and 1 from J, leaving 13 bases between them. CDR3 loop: CASSLAGAKAQETQYF. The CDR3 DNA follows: TGTGCCAGCAGCTTGGCGGGGGCCAAGGCCCAAGAGACCCAGTACTTC. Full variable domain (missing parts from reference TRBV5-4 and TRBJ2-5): ETGVTQSPTHLIKTRGQQVTLRCSSQSGHNTVSWYQQALGQGPQFIFQYYREEENGRGNFPPRFSGLQFPNYSSELNVNALELDDSALYLCASSLAGAKAQETQYFGPGTRLLVL.

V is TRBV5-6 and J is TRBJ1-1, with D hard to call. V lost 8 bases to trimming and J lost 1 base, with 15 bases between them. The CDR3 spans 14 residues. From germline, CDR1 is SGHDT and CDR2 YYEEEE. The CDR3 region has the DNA TGTGCCAGTTTACTGCGGCGAGGGAACACTGAAGCTTTCTTT. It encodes CASLLRRGNTEAFF.

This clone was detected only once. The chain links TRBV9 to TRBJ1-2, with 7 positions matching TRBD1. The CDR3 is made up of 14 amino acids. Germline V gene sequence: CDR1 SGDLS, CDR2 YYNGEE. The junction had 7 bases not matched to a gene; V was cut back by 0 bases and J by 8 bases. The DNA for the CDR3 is TGTGCCAGCAGCGTAGTGGCAGGGGGAGAGGGCTACACCTTC. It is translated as CASSVVAGGEGYTF.

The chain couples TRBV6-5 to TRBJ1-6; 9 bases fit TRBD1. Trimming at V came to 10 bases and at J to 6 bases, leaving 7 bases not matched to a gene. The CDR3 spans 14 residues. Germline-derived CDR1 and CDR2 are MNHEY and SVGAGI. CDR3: CATHRDRVNSPLHF. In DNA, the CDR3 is TGTGCCACTCACCGGGACAGGGTTAATTCACCCCTCCACTTT.

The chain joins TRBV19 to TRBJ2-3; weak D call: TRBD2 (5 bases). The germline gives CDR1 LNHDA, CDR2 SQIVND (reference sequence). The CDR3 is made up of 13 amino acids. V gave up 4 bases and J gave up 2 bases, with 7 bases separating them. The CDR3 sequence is CASSKRFTDTQYF. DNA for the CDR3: TGTGCCAGTAGTAAGCGGTTCACAGATACGCAGTATTTT.

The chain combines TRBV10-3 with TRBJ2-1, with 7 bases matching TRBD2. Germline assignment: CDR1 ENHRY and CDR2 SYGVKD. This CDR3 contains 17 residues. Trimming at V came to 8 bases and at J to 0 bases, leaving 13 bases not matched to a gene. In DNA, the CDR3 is TGTGCCATCGGGGAGGGCCCAATTCGGAGCTCCTACAATGAGCAGTTCTTC. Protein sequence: CAIGEGPIRSSYNEQFF.

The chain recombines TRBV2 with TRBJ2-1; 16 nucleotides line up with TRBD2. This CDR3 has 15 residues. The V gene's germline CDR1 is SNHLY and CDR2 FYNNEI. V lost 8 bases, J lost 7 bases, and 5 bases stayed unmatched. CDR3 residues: CASLGLAGGHNEQFF. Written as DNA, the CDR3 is TGTGCCAGCTTGGGACTAGCGGGGGGGCATAATGAGCAGTTCTTC.

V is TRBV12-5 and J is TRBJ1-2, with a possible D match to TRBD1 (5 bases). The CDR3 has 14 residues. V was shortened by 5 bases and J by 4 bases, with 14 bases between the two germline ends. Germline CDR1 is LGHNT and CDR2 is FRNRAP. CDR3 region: CASGPNAGPYGYTF. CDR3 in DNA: TGTGCTAGTGGTCCAAATGCAGGGCCCTATGGCTACACCTTC.

CDR3 sequence: CATSRGSPGSHYEQYF. CDR3 sequence (DNA): TGTGCCACCAGCAGAGGAAGTCCCGGCAGCCACTACGAGCAGTACTTC. This sequence joins TRBV15 and TRBJ2-7; D is ambiguous. V lost 1 base, J lost 3 bases, and 16 bases lay in between. CDR3 length: 16 amino acids. Germline V gene sequence: CDR1 LNHNV, CDR2 YYDKDF (reference sequence).

The CDR3 protein is CASGLVASYAGSNTEAFF. In DNA form, the CDR3 reads TGTGCTAGTGGTTTGGTAGCTTCCTACGCCGGATCGAACACTGAAGCTTTCTTT. The chain joins TRBV12-5 to TRBJ1-1; unclear D gene. This CDR3 is built from 18 residues. Germline CDR1 is LGHNT and CDR2 is FRNRAP. Trimming took 0 bases from V and 1 from J, leaving 18 bases between them.

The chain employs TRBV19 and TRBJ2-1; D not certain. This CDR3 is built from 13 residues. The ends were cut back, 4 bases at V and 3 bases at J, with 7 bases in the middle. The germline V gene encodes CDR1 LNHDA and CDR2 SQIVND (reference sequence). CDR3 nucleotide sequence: TGTGCCAGTAGTACCGGATACTACAATGAGCAGTTCTTC. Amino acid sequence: CASSTGYYNEQFF.

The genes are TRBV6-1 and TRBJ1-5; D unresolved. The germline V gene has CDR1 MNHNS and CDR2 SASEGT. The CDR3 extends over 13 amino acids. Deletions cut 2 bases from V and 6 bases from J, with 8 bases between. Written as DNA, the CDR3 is TGTGCCAGCAGTGAATTCTGGCTTCAGCCCCAGCATTTT. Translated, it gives CASSEFWLQPQHF.

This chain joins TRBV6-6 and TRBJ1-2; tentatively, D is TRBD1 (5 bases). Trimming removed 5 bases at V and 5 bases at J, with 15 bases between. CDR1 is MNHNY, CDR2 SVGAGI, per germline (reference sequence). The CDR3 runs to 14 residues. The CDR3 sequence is CASSEPGTVYGYTF. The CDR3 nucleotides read TGTGCCAGCAGTGAGCCCGGGACGGTGTATGGCTACACCTTC.

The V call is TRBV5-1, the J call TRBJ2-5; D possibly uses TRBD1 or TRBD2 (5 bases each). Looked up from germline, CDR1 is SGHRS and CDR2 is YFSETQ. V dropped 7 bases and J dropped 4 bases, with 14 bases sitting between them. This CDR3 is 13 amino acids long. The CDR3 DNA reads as TGCGCCAGCGGATGGGACGTCCGAGAGACCCAGTACTTC. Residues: CASGWDVRETQYF.

The CDR3 region is CASSDPGASGLLGYEQYF. CDR3 coding DNA: TGTGCCAGCAGTGACCCCGGGGCTAGCGGGCTCCTGGGCTACGAGCAGTACTTC. This chain joins TRBV6-1 and TRBJ2-7, with 8 bases aligning to TRBD2. The V and J ends lost 3 bases and 3 bases, in that order; junction bases with no gene match: 16. The CDR3 consists of 18 residues. Germline loops: CDR1 MNHNS, CDR2 SASEGT.